The entry below gives a single T cell receptor beta chain sequence along with its context. Its specificity is not known. The data belong to a study of shared clonotypes between healthy human individuals. Study-level results: The researchers took only blood, and tissue repertoires probably look different. Sequencing depth was expected to affect clonotype sharing among donors.

Genomic DNA, for the unsorted samples, came from roughly 90 million PBMCs. The CDR3 is 14 residues long. The V end lost 5 bases, the J end lost 2 bases, and 12 bases lay between the germline ends. The germline CDR1 and CDR2 sequences are PRHDT and FYEKMQ (reference sequence). Genomic DNA of every subset was divided equally among multiple immunoSEQ plates. The protocol was immunoSEQ multiplex PCR, while the TCRdb copy is restricted to in-frame clones and leaves out a portion. Seen here are hundreds of thousands of clones, approximately 80% observed once, and the top ten hold 13%. The TCR originated in a woman aged 40 to 50 in good health. Some clones in this sample may be carry-over from other donors' samples. Material for sequencing was PBMCs. V and J are TRBV13 and TRBJ1-1; D not resolved. As DNA, the CDR3 is TGTGCCAGCAGCGACGGGTCTTCTAACACTGAAGCTTTCTTT. This encodes CASSDGSSNTEAFF.